A selection of T cell receptor beta chains follows, all from one sample in a study of blood T cell repertoires in COVID-19. Profiling relied on immunoSEQ multiplex PCR, and the TCRdb table lists in-frame clones only, not all of them. This sample yields about 370,000 clones, of which approximately 90% are seen a single time; 0.8% to 0.9% belongs to the top ten. The source material was PBMCs or T cells enriched from blood (not recorded which). The receptors here all came from a woman aged 40 to 50 who had been exposed to COVID-19. Both conserved end residues are part of each CDR3. D genes are given only for firm matches. Rows give clone size only sometimes, using once, few, many, or a class for an expanded clone.

>TRBD2|TRBJ2-5|TRBV19|-
TGTGCCAGTAGTATAACGACTAGCGGAGAGACCCAGTACTTC
CASSITTSGETQYF
>TRBD1|TRBJ1-2|TRBV27|once
TGTGCCAGCAGTCCGTACGCCGGGACAGGAGCCTCTAGCTATGGCTACACCTTC
CASSPYAGTGASSYGYTF
>-|TRBJ1-2|TRBV29-1|-
TGCAGCGTCCGACCGGGGGGAGGCTACACCTTC
CSVRPGGGYTF
>-|TRBJ1-2|TRBV9|-
TGTGCCAGCAGCGATCGAGGGAACAACTATGGCTACACCTTC
CASSDRGNNYGYTF
>-|TRBJ2-6|TRBV7-9|-
TGTGCCAGCAGCCCGACGGAGGGTCCTGGGGCCAACGTCCTGACTTTC
CASSPTEGPGANVLTF
>TRBD1|TRBJ1-1|TRBV3-1/TRBV3-2|-
TGTGCCAGCAGAAAACAGGGGCGCACTGAAGCTTTCTTT
CASRKQGRTEAFF
>TRBD1|TRBJ1-5|TRBV30|-
TGTGCCTGGAGCCCGGACAGGGGGCAGAATCAGCCCCAGCATTTT
CAWSPDRGQNQPQHF
>-|TRBJ1-5|TRBV19|-
TGTGCCAGTAGTTCCCTCGGGAATCAGCCCCAGCATTTT
CASSSLGNQPQHF
>-|TRBJ1-5|TRBV15|-
TGTGCCACCAGCAGAGGGACGAGGGAGGTCGGTCAGCCCCAGCATTTT
CATSRGTREVGQPQHF
>-|TRBJ1-6|TRBV27|-
TGTGCCAGCAGTTCCAGGGGCGCAAATTCACCCCTCCACTTT
CASSSRGANSPLHF
>TRBD2|TRBJ2-3|TRBV27|-
TGTGCCAGCAGACTAGCGAGCACAGATACGCAGTATTTT
CASRLASTDTQYF
>-|TRBJ2-1|TRBV12-3/TRBV12-4|-
TGTGCCAGCAGCCCAGGGGTCACAGAGCAGTTCTTC
CASSPGVTEQFF
>TRBD2|TRBJ2-1|TRBV5-1|-
TGCGCCAGCAGCTTGTTCGGTAGCGGGAAGATCTACAATGAGCAGTTCTTC
CASSLFGSGKIYNEQFF
>TRBD1|TRBJ1-5|TRBV6-2/TRBV6-3|few
TGTGCCAGCAGTTACTCGAGACAGGGGCAGCCCCAGCATTTT
CASSYSRQGQPQHF
>TRBD1|TRBJ2-5|TRBV12-5|-
TGTGCTAGTGGTGACCCAGGCGGGACAGGGGAGGGAGAGACCCAGTACTTC
CASGDPGGTGEGETQYF
>-|TRBJ1-2|TRBV10-3|-
TGTGCCATCAGCTTCAAGGGGATAGGGTCTCGTGGCTACACCTTC
CAISFKGIGSRGYTF
>-|TRBJ1-6|TRBV30|-
TGTGCCTGGAGTGTCGGGGGGCCCAAAAATTCACCCCTCCACTTT
CAWSVGGPKNSPLHF
>-|TRBJ1-3|TRBV2|-
TGTGCCAGCAGTGCCCAGGAAAACACCATATATTTT
CASSAQENTIYF
>-|TRBJ1-5|TRBV27|once
TGTGCCAGCAGTACGACAGACCGGCAGCCCCAGCATTTT
CASSTTDRQPQHF
>-|TRBJ2-3|TRBV12-3/TRBV12-4|-
TGTGCCAGCAGCGCAGGGGTTACGCAGTATTTT
CASSAGVTQYF
>-|TRBJ2-7|TRBV5-1|many
TGCGCCAGCAGCTTGGATGCACACTCCTACGAGCAGTACTTC
CASSLDAHSYEQYF
>TRBD2|TRBJ2-1|TRBV2|-
TGTGCCAGCCGGTGGACTAGTTTAAATGAGCAGTTCTTC
CASRWTSLNEQFF
>-|TRBJ1-2|TRBV11-2|-
TGTGCCAGCAGCCCAGATCACCGCCAGGGTTGGCATGGCTACACCTTC
CASSPDHRQGWHGYTF
>TRBD1|TRBJ1-2|TRBV14|-
TGTGCCATCGACATTAAGGGACAGTGGAATATTGGCTATGGCTACACCTTC
CAIDIKGQWNIGYGYTF
>-|TRBJ1-1|TRBV10-2|-
TGCGCCAGCAGTGACAGGGACACTGAAGCTTTCTTT
CASSDRDTEAFF
>TRBD2|TRBJ2-1|TRBV6-4|-
TGTGCCAGCAGTGAAGCGGCGGGAGGGCGCAATGAGCAGTTCTTC
CASSEAAGGRNEQFF
>-|TRBJ1-2|TRBV6-5|-
TGTGCCAGCAGTCTGCAGGCGCTAACGTTGGGCTACACCTTC
CASSLQALTLGYTF
>-|TRBJ1-3|TRBV20-1|-
TGCAGTGCGAGTAACAGGGTCTCTGGAAACACCATATATTTT
CSASNRVSGNTIYF
>TRBD1|TRBJ1-2|TRBV5-1|-
TGCGCCAGCAGCTTGCCAGGGGGGTATGGCTACACCTTC
CASSLPGGYGYTF
>-|TRBJ1-5|TRBV19|-
TGTGCCAGTAGTACACCCTCTCCCGGGAGACAAAGTCAGCCCCAGCATTTT
CASSTPSPGRQSQPQHF
>TRBD1|TRBJ1-1|TRBV2|few
TGTGCCAGCGGGCTGACAGGGTCAACTGAAGCTTTCTTT
CASGLTGSTEAFF
>TRBD2|TRBJ2-3|TRBV9|-
TGTGCCAGCAGCGCCGGGGACTTTGGACTAGCCACAGATACGCAGTATTTT
CASSAGDFGLATDTQYF
>-|TRBJ1-1|TRBV7-9|once
TGTGCCAGCAGCTTAGATACCGGAGCCGCTTTCTTT
CASSLDTGAAFF
>-|TRBJ2-2|TRBV6-4|few
TGTGCCAGCAGTGACTCAATGCAGGGGGAGCTGTTTTTT
CASSDSMQGELFF
>-|TRBJ1-3|TRBV29-1|-
TGCAGCGTTTCGACAGCCTCTGGAAACACCATATATTTT
CSVSTASGNTIYF
>TRBD1|TRBJ2-5|TRBV7-2|-
TGTGCCAGCAGCAGGACAGGGGAGAAAGAGACCCAGTACTTC
CASSRTGEKETQYF